The 18 T cell receptor beta chains below all came from one sample that was sequenced in a study of shared clonotypes between healthy human individuals. Libraries were prepared by immunoSEQ multiplex PCR; TCRdb keeps only in-frame clonotypes and omits some of them. The sample yields some 1,100,000 clones, approximately 80% seen once. The sample consisted of memory CD4+ T cells from PBMCs. As to subset: CD45RA-negative fraction. The receptors here all came from a man aged 18 to 29 in good health. Some clones in this sample may be carry-over from other donors' samples.

This sequence joins TRBV6-5 and TRBJ2-7; D is unresolved. Trimming pared 1 base from V and 5 bases from J, leaving 15 bases between. This CDR3 is 15 amino acids long. Germline V gene data show CDR1 as MNHEY and CDR2 as SVGAGI. The CDR3 bases are TGTGCCAGCAGTTACTTCGGCCCTACCGCCAACGAGCAGTACTTC. Amino acid sequence: CASSYFGPTANEQYF.

The chain links TRBV2 to TRBJ1-1, with D possibly TRBD1 on 6 matching bases. The V gene's germline CDR1 is SNHLY and CDR2 FYNNEI. Deletions cut 6 bases from V and 1 base from J, with 15 bases between. There are 15 residues in the CDR3. In nucleotides, the CDR3 is TGTGCCAGCAGCCAAGACCAGGGACAGAACACTGAAGCTTTCTTT. Encoded protein: CASSQDQGQNTEAFF.

The rearrangement links TRBV27 to TRBJ2-3, with TRBD2 matching 11 bases. CDR3 length: 21 residues. CDR1 and CDR2 (germline): MNHEY, SMNVEV (reference sequence). V gave up 6 bases and J gave up 1 base; unmatched junction bases: 21. CDR3 sequence: CASRDRILAGVPGDGTDTQYF. The CDR3 DNA reads as TGTGCCAGCAGAGATCGGATACTAGCGGGAGTGCCTGGGGACGGCACAGATACGCAGTATTTT.

J is TRBJ2-7 and V is TRBV21-1; TRBD1 was called by the table and not checked on the DNA. TRBV21-1 constitutes a pseudogene. The CDR3 extends over 14 amino acids. The CDR3 coding sequence is TGTGCCAGCAGCAAAGTCGCAGGCAGGGGTGAGCAGTACTTC. It translates to CASSKVAGRGEQYF.

This chain uses TRBV9 with TRBJ2-4; unclear D gene. V was shortened by 3 bases and J by 6 bases, with 4 bases between the two germline ends. The germline V gene has CDR1 SGDLS and CDR2 YYNGEE. The length of the CDR3 is 11 residues. Written as DNA, the CDR3 is TGTGCCAGCAGCGCGGGAAACATTCAGTACTTC. This encodes CASSAGNIQYF. Together with reference TRBV9 and TRBJ2-4, the CDR3 gives the full variable domain: DSGVTQTPKHLITATGQRVTLRCSPRSGDLSVYWYQQSLDQGLQFLIQYYNGEERAKGNILERFSAQQFPDLHSELNLSSLELGDSALYFCASSAGNIQYFGAGTRLSVL.

The chain couples TRBV7-9 to TRBJ2-2; 7 bases fit TRBD1. V trimming: 4 bases; J trimming: 2 bases; junction bases outside the gene matches: 4. The CDR3 is made up of 15 amino acids. Germline V gene lookup returns CDR1 SEHNR and CDR2 FQNEAQ (reference sequence). DNA for the CDR3: TGTGCCAGCAGCTGGGCAGGGGGAAACACCGGGGAGCTGTTTTTT. Residues: CASSWAGGNTGELFF.

This clone appeared once. The chain couples TRBV2 to TRBJ1-6; a weak D match, TRBD1 (6 bases). Trimming took 4 bases from V and 9 from J, leaving 10 bases between them. Germline CDR1 and CDR2: SNHLY and FYNNEI. CDR3 length: 13 amino acids. CDR3 protein: CASSGQVVSPLHF. As DNA, the CDR3 is TGTGCCAGCAGTGGACAGGTTGTTTCACCCCTCCACTTT.

The rearrangement joins TRBV14 to TRBJ2-3; D remains ambiguous. The V gene lost 7 bases and the J gene lost 4 bases, with 12 bases spanning the gap. Germline values: CDR1 SGHDN, CDR2 FVKESK. There are 13 residues in the CDR3. CDR3 loop: CASNLISSDTQYF. DNA for the CDR3: TGTGCCAGCAACCTAATATCCTCAGATACGCAGTATTTT.

This clone was recorded once. This chain uses TRBV7-2 with TRBJ2-1; 11 nucleotides line up with TRBD2. Per germline, CDR1 SGHTA and CDR2 FQGNSA. The CDR3 is made up of 17 amino acids. V lost 5 bases to trimming and J lost 10 bases; unmatched junction nucleotides: 16. This CDR3 reads CASSAPGLAVAVGEQFF. DNA for the CDR3: TGTGCCAGCAGCGCTCCGGGACTAGCGGTGGCTGTAGGAGAGCAGTTCTTC.

This clone was seen once. The chain uses TRBV28 and TRBJ2-7; tentative D call: TRBD2 (7 bases). Looked up from germline, CDR1 is MDHEN and CDR2 is SYDVKM. The CDR3 covers 14 residues. V was shortened by 5 bases and J by 7 bases, with 18 bases between the two germline ends. The CDR3 sequence is CASSAPRGAREQYF. DNA of the CDR3: TGTGCCAGCAGTGCCCCTCGGGGGGCGCGGGAGCAGTACTTC.

The chain joins TRBV6-1 to TRBJ2-1; D may be TRBD1 (6 bases). This CDR3 is built from 14 residues. V lost 7 bases and J lost 7, with 17 bases in between. The germline gives CDR1 MNHNS, CDR2 SASEGT. The CDR3 sequence: CASKGLRGSNEQFF. CDR3 in DNA: TGTGCCAGCAAGGGGTTGAGGGGGTCGAATGAGCAGTTCTTC.

The chain employs TRBV5-1 and TRBJ1-1; TRBD1 is a possible D gene (6 bases). The CDR3 covers 17 residues. The V end was cut by 4 bases, the J end by 2 bases, with 21 bases between. Germline CDR1 SGHRS, CDR2 YFSETQ. The CDR3 nucleotides read TGCGCCAGCAGCCCCCGGTTACAGGGACCAGGAAACACTGAAGCTTTCTTT. Protein sequence: CASSPRLQGPGNTEAFF.

This clone was seen a few times. The CDR3: CADATGTQPYEQYF. Written as DNA, the CDR3 is TGTGCAGATGCAACCGGGACACAACCCTACGAGCAGTACTTC. The V call is TRBV6-1, the J call TRBJ2-7; D is perhaps TRBD1 (6 bases). Germline CDR1 and CDR2: MNHNS and SASEGT. The CDR3 extends over 14 amino acids.

As concerns this clone: Other nucleotide sequences from this sample produce the same CDR3. The chain links TRBV28 to TRBJ2-1; TRBD1 matches at 9 bases. Germline CDR1 MDHEN, CDR2 SYDVKM. Trimming took 6 bases from V and 3 from J; bases not matched to a gene: 0. The CDR3 sequence is 13 residues long. The CDR3 is CASRTGGYNEQFF. In DNA, the CDR3 is TGTGCCAGCAGGACAGGGGGCTACAATGAGCAGTTCTTC.

The chain carries TRBV11-2 and TRBJ2-3; TRBD2 is a possible D gene (5 bases). Germline lookup yields CDR1 SGHAT and CDR2 FQNNGV. The V gene lost 5 bases and the J gene lost 2 bases, with 14 bases spanning the gap. The CDR3 totals 15 residues. In nucleotides, the CDR3 is TGTGCCAGCAGCCCCATACGGGGATCCACAGATACGCAGTATTTT. As protein: CASSPIRGSTDTQYF.

This chain connects TRBV28 to TRBJ2-2, with 8 nucleotides matching TRBD1. From germline, CDR1 is MDHEN and CDR2 SYDVKM. The CDR3 has 17 residues. Trimming at V came to 6 bases and at J to 4 bases, leaving 13 bases not matched to a gene. CDR3 amino acids: CASRDLRDRWRTGELFF. In nucleotides, the CDR3 is TGTGCCAGCAGAGACTTGCGGGACAGGTGGCGCACCGGGGAGCTGTTTTTT.

This sequence joins TRBV7-2 and TRBJ1-5, with D tentatively TRBD1 (6 bases). CDR3 size: 13 residues. V was trimmed by 0 bases and J by 9 bases, leaving 9 bases between them. Germline V gene data show CDR1 as SGHTA and CDR2 as FQGNSA. CDR3 nucleotides: TGTGCCAGCAGCTTAGCAGGGGGAAGGCCCCAGCATTTT. Encoded protein: CASSLAGGRPQHF.

V and J are TRBV6-5 and TRBJ1-2; 8 nucleotides align to TRBD1. The CDR3 is made up of 14 amino acids. J lost 4 bases, V lost 5 bases, and 6 bases had no gene match. Germline V gene data show CDR1 as MNHEY and CDR2 as SVGAGI. The CDR3 coding sequence is TGTGCCAGCAGTCGGGACAGGAACTTCTATGGCTACACCTTC. This codes for CASSRDRNFYGYTF.